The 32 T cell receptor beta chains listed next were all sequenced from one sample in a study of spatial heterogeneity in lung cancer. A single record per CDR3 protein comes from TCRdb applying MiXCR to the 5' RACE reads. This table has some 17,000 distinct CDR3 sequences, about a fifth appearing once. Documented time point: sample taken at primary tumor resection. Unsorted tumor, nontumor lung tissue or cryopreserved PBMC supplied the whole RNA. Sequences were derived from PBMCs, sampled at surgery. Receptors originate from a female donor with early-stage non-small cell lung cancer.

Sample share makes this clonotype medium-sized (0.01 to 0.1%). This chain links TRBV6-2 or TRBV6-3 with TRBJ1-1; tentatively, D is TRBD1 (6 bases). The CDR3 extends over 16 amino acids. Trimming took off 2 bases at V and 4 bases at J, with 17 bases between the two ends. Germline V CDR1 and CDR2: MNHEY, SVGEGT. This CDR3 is CASSYIPGAGSTEAFF. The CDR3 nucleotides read TGTGCCAGCAGTTACATTCCAGGGGCGGGGAGCACTGAAGCTTTCTTT.

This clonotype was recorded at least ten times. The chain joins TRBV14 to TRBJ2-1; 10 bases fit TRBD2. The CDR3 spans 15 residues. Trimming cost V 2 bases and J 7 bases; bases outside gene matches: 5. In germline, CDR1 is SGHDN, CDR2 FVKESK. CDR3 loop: CASSQTSGAPNEQFF. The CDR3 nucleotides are TGTGCCAGCAGCCAAACTAGCGGGGCCCCGAATGAGCAGTTCTTC.

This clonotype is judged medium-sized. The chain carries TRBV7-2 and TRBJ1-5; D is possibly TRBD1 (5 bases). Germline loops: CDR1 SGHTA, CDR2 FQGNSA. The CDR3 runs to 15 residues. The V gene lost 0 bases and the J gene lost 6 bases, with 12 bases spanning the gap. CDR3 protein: CASSLAGRAGQPQHF. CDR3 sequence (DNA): TGTGCCAGCAGCTTAGCCGGCAGGGCGGGTCAGCCCCAGCATTTT.

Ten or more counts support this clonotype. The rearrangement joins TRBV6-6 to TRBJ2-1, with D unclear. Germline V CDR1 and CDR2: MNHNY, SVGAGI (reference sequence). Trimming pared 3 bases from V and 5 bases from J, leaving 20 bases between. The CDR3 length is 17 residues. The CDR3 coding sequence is TGTGCCAGCAGTTATAGCCGCGGTGCCCGAGGACACAATGAGCAGTTCTTC. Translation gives CASSYSRGARGHNEQFF.

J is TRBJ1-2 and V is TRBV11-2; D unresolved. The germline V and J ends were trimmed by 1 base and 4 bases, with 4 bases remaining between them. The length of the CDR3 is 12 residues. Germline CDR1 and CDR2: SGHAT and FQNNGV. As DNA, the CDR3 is TGTGCCAGCAGCTTAGGATTCTATGGCTACACCTTC. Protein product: CASSLGFYGYTF.

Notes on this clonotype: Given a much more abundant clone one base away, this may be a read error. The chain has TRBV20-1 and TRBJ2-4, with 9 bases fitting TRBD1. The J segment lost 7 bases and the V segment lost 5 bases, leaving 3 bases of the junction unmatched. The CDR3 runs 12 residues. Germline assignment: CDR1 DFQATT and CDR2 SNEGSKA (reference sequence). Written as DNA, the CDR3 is TGCAGTGCTCCGGGGACAGGGAACATTCAGTACTTC. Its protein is CSAPGTGNIQYF.

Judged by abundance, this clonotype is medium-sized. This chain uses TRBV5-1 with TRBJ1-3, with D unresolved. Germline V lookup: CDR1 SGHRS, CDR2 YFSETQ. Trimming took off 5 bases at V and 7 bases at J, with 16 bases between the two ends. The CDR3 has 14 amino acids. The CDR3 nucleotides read TGCGCCAGCAGGCCGATATTGGAGAGGAACACCATATATTTT. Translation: CASRPILERNTIYF. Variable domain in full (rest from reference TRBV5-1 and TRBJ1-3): KAGVTQTPRYLIKTRGQQVTLSCSPISGHRSVSWYQQTPGQGLQFLFEYFSETQRNKGNFPGRFSGRQFSNSRSEMNVSTLELGDSALYLCASRPILERNTIYFGEGSWLTVV.

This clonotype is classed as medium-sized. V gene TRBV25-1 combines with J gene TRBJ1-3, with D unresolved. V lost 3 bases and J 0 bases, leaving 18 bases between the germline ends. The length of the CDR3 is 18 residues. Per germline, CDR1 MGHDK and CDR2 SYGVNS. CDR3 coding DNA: TGTGCCAGCAGTGACCCCCAAATGACGGGAAACTCTGGAAACACCATATATTTT. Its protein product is CASSDPQMTGNSGNTIYF.

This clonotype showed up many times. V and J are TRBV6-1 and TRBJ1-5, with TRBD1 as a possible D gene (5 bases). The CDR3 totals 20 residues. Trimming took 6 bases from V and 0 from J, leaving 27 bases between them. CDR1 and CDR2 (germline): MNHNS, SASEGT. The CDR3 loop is CASSPSGGDRVGNSNQPQHF. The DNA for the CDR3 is TGTGCCAGCAGCCCCTCGGGGGGAGACAGAGTGGGAAATAGCAATCAGCCCCAGCATTTT.

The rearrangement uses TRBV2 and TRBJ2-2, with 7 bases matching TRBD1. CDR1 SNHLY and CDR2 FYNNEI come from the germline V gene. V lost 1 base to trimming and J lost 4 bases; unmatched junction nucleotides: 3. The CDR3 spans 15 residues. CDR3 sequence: CASSEGTGATGELFF. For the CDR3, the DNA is TGTGCCAGCAGTGAAGGGACAGGCGCCACCGGGGAGCTGTTTTTT.

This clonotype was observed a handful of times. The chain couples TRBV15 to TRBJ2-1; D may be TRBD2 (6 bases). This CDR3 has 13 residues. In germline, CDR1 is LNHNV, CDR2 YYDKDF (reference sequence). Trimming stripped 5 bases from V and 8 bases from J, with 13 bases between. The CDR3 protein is CATSWEAGYEQFF. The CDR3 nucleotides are TGTGCCACCAGCTGGGAGGCCGGCTATGAGCAGTTCTTC.

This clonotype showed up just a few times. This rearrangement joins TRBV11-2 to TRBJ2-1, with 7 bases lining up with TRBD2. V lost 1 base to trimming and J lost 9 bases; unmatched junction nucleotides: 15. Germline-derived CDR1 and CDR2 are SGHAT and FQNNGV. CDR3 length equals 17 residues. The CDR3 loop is CASSLGRAGPLKAEQFF. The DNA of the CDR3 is TGTGCCAGCAGCTTAGGCCGAGCGGGACCCCTTAAGGCTGAGCAGTTCTTC.

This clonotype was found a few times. The CDR3: CASSQKRVTQYF. CDR3 nucleotides: TGTGCCAGCTCCCAGAAGAGGGTGACCCAGTACTTC. This chain uses TRBV18 with TRBJ2-5, with D possibly matching TRBD2 (5 bases). With 6 bases removed from V and 7 bases from J, the gap between germline ends came to 12 bases. The CDR3 spans 12 residues. The germline V gene has CDR1 KGHSH and CDR2 LQKENI.

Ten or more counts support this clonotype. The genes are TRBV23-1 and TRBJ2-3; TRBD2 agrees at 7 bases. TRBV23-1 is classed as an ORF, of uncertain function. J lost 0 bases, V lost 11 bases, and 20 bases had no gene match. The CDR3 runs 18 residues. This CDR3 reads CAERNRLGGRRSTDTQYF. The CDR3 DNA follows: TGCGCCGAAAGGAATCGGTTGGGGGGGAGGAGGAGCACAGATACGCAGTATTTT.

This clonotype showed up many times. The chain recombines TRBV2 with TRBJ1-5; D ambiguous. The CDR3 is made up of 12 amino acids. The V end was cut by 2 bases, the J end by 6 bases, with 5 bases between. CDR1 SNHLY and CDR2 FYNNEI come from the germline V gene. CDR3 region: CASSEQVQPQHF. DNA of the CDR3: TGTGCCAGCAGTGAACAGGTTCAGCCCCAGCATTTT.

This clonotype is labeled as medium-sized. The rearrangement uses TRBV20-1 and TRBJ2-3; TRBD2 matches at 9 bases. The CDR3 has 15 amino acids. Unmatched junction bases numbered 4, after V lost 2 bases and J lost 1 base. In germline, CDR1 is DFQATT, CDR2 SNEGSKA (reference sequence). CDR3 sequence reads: CSARRRGRGTDTQYF. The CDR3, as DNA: TGCAGTGCTAGACGACGCGGGAGGGGCACAGATACGCAGTATTTT.

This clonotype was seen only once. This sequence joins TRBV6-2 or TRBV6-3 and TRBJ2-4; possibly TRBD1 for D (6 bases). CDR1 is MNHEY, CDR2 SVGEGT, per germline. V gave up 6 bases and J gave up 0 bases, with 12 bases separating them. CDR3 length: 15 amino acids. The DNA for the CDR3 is TGTGCCAGCAGGCCCGAGGGGGTAGCCAAAAACATTCAGTACTTC. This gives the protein CASRPEGVAKNIQYF.

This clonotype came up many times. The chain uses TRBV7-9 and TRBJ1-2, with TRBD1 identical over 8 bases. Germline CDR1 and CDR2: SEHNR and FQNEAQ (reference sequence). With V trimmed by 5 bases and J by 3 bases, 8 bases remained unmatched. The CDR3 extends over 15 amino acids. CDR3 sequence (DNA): TGTGCCAGCAGCGACGGACAGGGTTCGCACTATGGCTACACCTTC. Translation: CASSDGQGSHYGYTF.

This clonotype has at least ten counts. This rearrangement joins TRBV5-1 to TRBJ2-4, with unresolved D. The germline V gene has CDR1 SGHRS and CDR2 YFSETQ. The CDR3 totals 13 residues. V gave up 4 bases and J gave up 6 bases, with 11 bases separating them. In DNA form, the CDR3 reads TGCGCCAGCAGCCCGAGCAAGGGAAACATTCAGTACTTC. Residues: CASSPSKGNIQYF.

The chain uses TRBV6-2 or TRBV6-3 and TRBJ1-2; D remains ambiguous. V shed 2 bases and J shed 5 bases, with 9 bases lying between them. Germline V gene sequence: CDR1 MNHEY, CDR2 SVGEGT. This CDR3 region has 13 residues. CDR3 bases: TGTGCCAGCAGTTACCTGGAGGGTTATGGCTACACCTTC. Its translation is CASSYLEGYGYTF.

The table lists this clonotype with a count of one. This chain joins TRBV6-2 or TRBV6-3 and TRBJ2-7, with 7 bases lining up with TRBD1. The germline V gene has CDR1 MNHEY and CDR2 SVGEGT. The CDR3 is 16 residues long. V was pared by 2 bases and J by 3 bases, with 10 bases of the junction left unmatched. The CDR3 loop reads CASSYVVGGQLYEQYF. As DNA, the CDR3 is TGTGCCAGCAGTTACGTCGTTGGGGGACAGCTCTACGAGCAGTACTTC.

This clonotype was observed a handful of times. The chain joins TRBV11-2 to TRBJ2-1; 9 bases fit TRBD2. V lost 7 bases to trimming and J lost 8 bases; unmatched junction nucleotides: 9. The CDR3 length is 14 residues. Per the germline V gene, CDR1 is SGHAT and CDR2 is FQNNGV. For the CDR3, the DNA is TGTGCCAGCATCGGCGGGGGGGCGCCCCATGAGCAGTTCTTC. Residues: CASIGGGAPHEQFF.

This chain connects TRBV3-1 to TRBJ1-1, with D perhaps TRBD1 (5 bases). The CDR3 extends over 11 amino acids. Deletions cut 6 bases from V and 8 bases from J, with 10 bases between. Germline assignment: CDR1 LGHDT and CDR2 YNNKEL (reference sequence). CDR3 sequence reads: CASSGAVEAFF. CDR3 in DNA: TGTGCCAGCAGTGGGGCCGTAGAAGCTTTCTTT.

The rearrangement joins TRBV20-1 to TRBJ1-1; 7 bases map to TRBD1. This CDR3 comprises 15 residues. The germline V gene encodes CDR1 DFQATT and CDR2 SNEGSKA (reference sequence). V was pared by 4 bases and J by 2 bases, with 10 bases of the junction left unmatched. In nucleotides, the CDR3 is TGCAGTGCTACAAAAGGGGGCACTTCTAACACTGAAGCTTTCTTT. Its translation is CSATKGGTSNTEAFF.

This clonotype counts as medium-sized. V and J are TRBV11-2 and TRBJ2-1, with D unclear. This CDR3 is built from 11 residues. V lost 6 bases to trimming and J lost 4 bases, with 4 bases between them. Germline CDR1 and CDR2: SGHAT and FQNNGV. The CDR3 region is CASSPYNEQFF. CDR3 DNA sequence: TGTGCCAGCAGTCCTTACAATGAGCAGTTCTTC. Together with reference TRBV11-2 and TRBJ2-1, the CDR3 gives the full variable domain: EAGVAQSPRYKIIEKRQSVAFWCNPISGHATLYWYQQILGQGPKLLIQFQNNGVVDDSQLPKDRFSAERLKGVDSTLKIQPAKLEDSAVYLCASSPYNEQFFGPGTRLTVL.

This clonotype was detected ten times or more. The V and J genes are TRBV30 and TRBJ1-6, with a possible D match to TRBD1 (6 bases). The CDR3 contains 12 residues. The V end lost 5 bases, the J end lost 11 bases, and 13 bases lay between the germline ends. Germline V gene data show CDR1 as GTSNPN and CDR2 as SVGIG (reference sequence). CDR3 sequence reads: CAWGGTSTPLHF. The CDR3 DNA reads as TGTGCCTGGGGGGGGACATCTACACCCCTCCACTTT.

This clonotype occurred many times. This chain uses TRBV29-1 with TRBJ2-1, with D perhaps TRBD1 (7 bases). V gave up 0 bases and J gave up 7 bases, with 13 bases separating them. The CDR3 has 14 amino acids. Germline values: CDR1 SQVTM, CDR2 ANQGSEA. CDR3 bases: TGCAGCGTTGAAGATCTGGAGGGGGCAAATGAGCAGTTCTTC. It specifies CSVEDLEGANEQFF.

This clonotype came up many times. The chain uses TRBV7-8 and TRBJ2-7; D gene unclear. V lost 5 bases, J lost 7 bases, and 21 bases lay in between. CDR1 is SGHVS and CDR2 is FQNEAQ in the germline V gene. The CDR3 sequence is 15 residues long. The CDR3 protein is CASSPFQGPTWEQYF. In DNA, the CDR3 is TGTGCCAGCAGCCCCTTCCAAGGACCTACGTGGGAGCAGTACTTC. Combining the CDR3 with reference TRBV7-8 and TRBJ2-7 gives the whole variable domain GAGVSQSPRYKVAKRGQDVALRCDPISGHVSLFWYQQALGQGPEFLTYFQNEAQLDKSGLPSDRFFAERPEGSVSTLKIQRTQQEDSAVYLCASSPFQGPTWEQYFGPGTRLTVT.

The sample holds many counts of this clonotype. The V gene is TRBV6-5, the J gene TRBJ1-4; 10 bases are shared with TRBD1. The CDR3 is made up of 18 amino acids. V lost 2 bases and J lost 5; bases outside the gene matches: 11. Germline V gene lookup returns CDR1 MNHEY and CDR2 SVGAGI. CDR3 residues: CASSYRSPGQGTNEKLFF. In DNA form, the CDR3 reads TGTGCCAGCAGTTACAGATCACCGGGACAGGGGACAAATGAAAAACTGTTTTTT.

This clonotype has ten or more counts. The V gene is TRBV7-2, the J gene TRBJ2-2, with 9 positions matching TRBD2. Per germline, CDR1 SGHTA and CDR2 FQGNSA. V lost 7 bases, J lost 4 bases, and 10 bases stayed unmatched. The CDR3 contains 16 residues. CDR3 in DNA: TGTGCCAGCACCCTCCCGGGCGGGAGGGCCACCGGGGAGCTGTTTTTT. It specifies CASTLPGGRATGELFF.

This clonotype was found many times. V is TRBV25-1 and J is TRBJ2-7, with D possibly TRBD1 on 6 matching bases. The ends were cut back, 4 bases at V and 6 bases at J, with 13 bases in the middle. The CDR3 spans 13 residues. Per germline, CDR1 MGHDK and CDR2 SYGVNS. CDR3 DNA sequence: TGTGCCAGCAGTGTCTACAGGGATCTCGAGCAGTACTTC. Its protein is CASSVYRDLEQYF.

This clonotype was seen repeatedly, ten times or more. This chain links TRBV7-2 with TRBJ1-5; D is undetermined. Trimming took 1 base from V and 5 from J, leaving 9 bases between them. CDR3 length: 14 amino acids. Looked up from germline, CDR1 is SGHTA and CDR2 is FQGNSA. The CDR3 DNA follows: TGTGCCAGCAGCTTAGGGCAGGCTTATCAGCCCCAGCATTTT. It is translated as CASSLGQAYQPQHF. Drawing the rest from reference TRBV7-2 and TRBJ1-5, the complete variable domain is GAGVSQSPSNKVTEKGKDVELRCDPISGHTALYWYRQSLGQGLEFLIYFQGNSAPDKSGLPSDRFSAERTGGSVSTLTIQRTQQEDSAVYLCASSLGQAYQPQHFGDGTRLSIL.